The 20 T cell receptor beta chains below were found in one sample sequenced in a study of immune heterogeneity within non-small cell lung tumors. With 32 V and 13 J primers, multiplex PCR amplified the TCR beta CDR3. TCRdb recomputed calls from the multiplex PCR reads with MiXCR, one row per CDR3 protein. The sample shows about 4,900 distinct CDR3 sequences, approximately 23% of them seen only once. Template input was genomic DNA from bulk tumor (around 610 ng per sample). Several biopsies per primary tumor, spaced far apart, were taken during surgery. Their non-small cell lung cancer was newly diagnosed and untreated, and the patients underwent curative surgery. Sequencing was done on a sample of lung tumor tissue. These receptors were collected from a man in his 60s with non-small cell lung cancer.

The J gene is TRBJ2-7, the V gene TRBV11-3, with D perhaps matching TRBD1 or TRBD2 (6 bases each). The CDR3 is 19 residues long. Germline CDR1 and CDR2: SGHNT and YENEEA. Trimming removed 6 bases at V and 2 bases at J, with 29 bases between. This CDR3 is CASRFAGTYFSGRPYEQYF. CDR3 in DNA: TGTGCCAGCAGATTCGCCGGGACATATTTTAGCGGAAGGCCCTACGAGCAGTACTTC.

To note about this clonotype: A read error is possible here, since a much larger clone lies one base away. V gene TRBV19 combines with J gene TRBJ2-3; 13 bases fit TRBD2. In germline, CDR1 is LNHDA, CDR2 SQIVND (reference sequence). The CDR3 length is 15 residues. J lost 6 bases, V lost 7 bases, and 7 bases had no gene match. The CDR3 DNA reads as TGTGCCAGTACCACTAGCGGGGGGGGACGGGATACGCAGTATTTT. Protein: CASTTSGGGRDTQYF.

By proportion, this clonotype is medium-sized. The chain carries TRBV5-1 and TRBJ1-6, with D unresolved. CDR1 SGHRS and CDR2 YFSETQ come from the germline V gene. The CDR3 runs 14 residues. V was trimmed by 4 bases and J by 10 bases, leaving 15 bases between them. The CDR3 DNA reads TGCGCCAGCAGCCGAGACACACCGGGATCACCCCTCCACTTT. It is translated as CASSRDTPGSPLHF. The full variable domain, completed using reference TRBV5-1 and TRBJ1-6, is KAGVTQTPRYLIKTRGQQVTLSCSPISGHRSVSWYQQTPGQGLQFLFEYFSETQRNKGNFPGRFSGRQFSNSRSEMNVSTLELGDSALYLCASSRDTPGSPLHFGNGTRLTVT.

The chain recombines TRBV3-1 with TRBJ1-1, with D hard to call. The V and J ends lost 2 bases and 4 bases respectively, with 8 bases between them. CDR1 and CDR2 from the germline V gene are LGHDT and YNNKEL (reference sequence). This CDR3 has 13 residues. CDR3 loop: CASSQYSGTEAFF. The CDR3 DNA follows: TGTGCCAGCAGCCAATACAGTGGCACTGAAGCTTTCTTT. Using reference TRBV3-1 and TRBJ1-1 for the parts outside the CDR3, the full variable domain is DTAVSQTPKYLVTQMGNDKSIKCEQNLGHDTMYWYKQDSKKFLKIMFSYNNKELIINETVPNRFSPKSPDKAHLNLHINSLELGDSAVYFCASSQYSGTEAFFGQGTRLTVV.

By sample share, this clonotype is medium-sized (0.01 to 0.1%). The CDR3 loop is CASSQDQTYEQYF. The CDR3 region has the DNA TGCGCCAGCAGCCAAGATCAAACCTACGAGCAGTACTTC. The genes are TRBV4-1 and TRBJ2-7; no clear D. Germline values: CDR1 MGHRA, CDR2 YSYEKL. V dropped 0 bases and J dropped 2 bases, with 5 bases sitting between them. The CDR3 runs 13 residues.

This clonotype is termed medium-sized. The chain joins TRBV12-3 or TRBV12-4 to TRBJ1-2; TRBD1 aligns across 9 bases. V trimming: 1 base; J trimming: 8 bases; junction bases outside the gene matches: 5. The CDR3 is 14 amino acids. The CDR3 bases are TGTGCCAGCAGTTTAGAACAGGGGGCTGGAGGCTACACCTTC. Protein sequence: CASSLEQGAGGYTF.

This clonotype rates as large (0.1 to 1%). This chain uses TRBV28 with TRBJ2-7; the D gene is possibly TRBD2 (5 bases). The V and J ends lost 6 bases and 3 bases respectively, with 15 bases between them. Germline values: CDR1 MDHEN, CDR2 SYDVKM. The CDR3 spans 14 residues. CDR3 sequence (DNA): TGTGCCAGCAGGCCCGCGGGCCTACTCTACGAGCAGTACTTC. It specifies CASRPAGLLYEQYF.

The gene calls are TRBV4-1 and TRBJ2-7; no clear D. Trimming stripped 0 bases from V and 0 bases from J, with 6 bases between. This CDR3 has 14 residues. Germline CDR1 MGHRA, CDR2 YSYEKL. The chain's CDR3 is CASSQDDSSYEQYF. The CDR3 DNA reads as TGCGCCAGCAGCCAAGATGACTCCTCCTACGAGCAGTACTTC.

This clonotype rates as medium-sized (0.01 to 0.1%). This chain connects TRBV12-3 or TRBV12-4 to TRBJ1-3, with D unclear. V lost 1 base and J lost 2, with 12 bases in between. The CDR3 length is 16 residues. CDR3: CASSLGHGQAGNTIYF. CDR3 nucleotides: TGTGCCAGCAGTTTAGGGCACGGCCAGGCTGGAAACACCATATATTTT.

A word on this clonotype: With a much larger clone just one base away, this may be a read error. The chain couples TRBV7-2 to TRBJ1-6; D is unclear. V lost 4 bases, J lost 9 bases, and 10 bases lay in between. CDR3 length: 13 amino acids. Germline assignment: CDR1 SGHTA and CDR2 FQGNSA. The CDR3: CASSSVKVSPLHF. DNA of the CDR3: TGTGCCAGCAGCTCCGTAAAGGTTTCACCCCTCCACTTT.

A word on this clonotype: Possible read error: a much larger clone is one base away. This sequence joins TRBV19 and TRBJ2-1, with D perhaps TRBD1 (6 bases). CDR1 and CDR2 (germline): LNHDA, SQIVND (reference sequence). There are 12 residues in the CDR3. CDR3 protein: CASSRQGKTRYF. The CDR3 nucleotides are TGTGCCAGTAGTAGGCAGGGGAAGACCCGGTACTTC.

The chain couples TRBV6-1 to TRBJ1-1; no firm D call. The CDR3 covers 14 residues. Trimming removed 6 bases from V and 1 base from J, with 12 bases in between. Germline loops: CDR1 MNHNS, CDR2 SASEGT. The CDR3 nucleotides read TGTGCCAGCAGGAGAGGACCCCAGAACACTGAAGCTTTCTTT. It codes for CASRRGPQNTEAFF.

Of note for this clonotype: This may stem from a read error, because a much larger clone lies one nucleotide away. V is TRBV6-2 or TRBV6-3 and J is TRBJ1-1; TRBD1 aligns across 8 bases. Germline V gives CDR1 MNHEY, CDR2 SVGEGT. CDR3 length: 15 amino acids. The CDR3, as DNA: TGTGTCACCGACCCCTACAGGGGGATGAACACTGAAGCTTTCTTT. Translation: CVTDPYRGMNTEAFF.

This clonotype was counted between two and nine times. CDR3 DNA: TGTGCCACCAGCAGAGATCGAGGGGGTGATACGCAGTATTTT. Encoded protein: CATSRDRGGDTQYF. This chain links TRBV15 with TRBJ2-3; maybe TRBD1 (6 bases). V was shortened by 0 bases and J by 6 bases, with 10 bases between the two germline ends. This CDR3 contains 14 residues. The germline V gene has CDR1 LNHNV and CDR2 YYDKDF (reference sequence).

By share, this clonotype ranks as medium-sized. V and J are TRBV5-1 and TRBJ2-1; TRBD2 aligns across 12 bases. The CDR3 has 15 amino acids. CDR1 is SGHRS, CDR2 YFSETQ, per germline. V trimming: 6 bases; J trimming: 7 bases; junction bases outside the gene matches: 8. CDR3 sequence reads: CASKFGLAGKNEQFF. The CDR3 nucleotides are TGCGCCAGCAAATTCGGACTAGCGGGAAAGAATGAGCAGTTCTTC.

This clonotype has a handful of counts. A much larger clonotype is one base distant, so this may be a read error. This sequence joins TRBV7-6 and TRBJ2-1, with TRBD2 identical over 7 bases. CDR1 and CDR2 from the germline V gene are SGHVS and FNYEAQ. The CDR3 loop spans 17 amino acids. The J segment lost 5 bases and the V segment lost 5 bases, leaving 15 bases of the junction unmatched. The CDR3 DNA reads TGTGCCAGCAGCATCTCCACGGGGGAGGGCCCCCACAATGAGCAGTTCTTC. It specifies CASSISTGEGPHNEQFF.

V gene TRBV28 combines with J gene TRBJ2-7, with D maybe TRBD1 (5 bases). There are 13 residues in the CDR3. The germline gives CDR1 MDHEN, CDR2 SYDVKM. Trimming took 7 bases from V and 5 from J, leaving 15 bases between them. This CDR3 is CASTLIGVHEQYF. In DNA form, the CDR3 reads TGTGCCAGCACCCTGATAGGGGTCCACGAGCAGTACTTC.

The rearrangement uses TRBV7-9 and TRBJ2-7, with a weak D call TRBD2 (7 bases). Trimming stripped 5 bases from V and 2 bases from J, with 10 bases between. Germline values: CDR1 SEHNR, CDR2 FQNEAQ (reference sequence). CDR3 length: 13 amino acids. CDR3 sequence (DNA): TGTGCCAGCAGCACAGGGACTACCTACGAGCAGTACTTC. Translated: CASSTGTTYEQYF.

Concerning this clonotype itself: A much larger clone lies a single base off, so this may be a read error. This sequence joins TRBV5-1 and TRBJ1-3; D not certain. Germline V gives CDR1 SGHRS, CDR2 YFSETQ. The CDR3 covers 13 residues. The CDR3 sequence: CTSRFDSGNTIYF. The CDR3 nucleotides read TGCACCAGCCGATTTGACTCTGGAAACACCATATATTTT.

This clonotype has only a few counts. The chain combines TRBV20-1 with TRBJ1-1, with TRBD1 identical over 7 bases. The germline V gene has CDR1 DFQATT and CDR2 SNEGSKA (reference sequence). V trimming: 0 bases; J trimming: 0 bases; junction bases outside the gene matches: 13. This CDR3 is built from 18 residues. CDR3 nucleotides: TGCAGTGCTAGAGAACGGGACAGATCCATTATCATGAACACTGAAGCTTTCTTT. Its protein product is CSARERDRSIIMNTEAFF.